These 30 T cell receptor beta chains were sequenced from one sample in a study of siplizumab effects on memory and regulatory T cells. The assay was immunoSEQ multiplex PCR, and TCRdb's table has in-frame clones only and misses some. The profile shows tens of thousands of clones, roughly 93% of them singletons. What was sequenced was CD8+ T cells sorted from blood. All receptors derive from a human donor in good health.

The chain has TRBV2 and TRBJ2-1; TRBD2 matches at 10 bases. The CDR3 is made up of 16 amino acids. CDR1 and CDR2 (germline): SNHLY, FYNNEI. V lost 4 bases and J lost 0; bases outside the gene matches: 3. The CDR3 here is CASSGTSGSSYNEQFF. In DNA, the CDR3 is TGTGCCAGCAGTGGGACTAGCGGAAGCTCCTACAATGAGCAGTTCTTC.

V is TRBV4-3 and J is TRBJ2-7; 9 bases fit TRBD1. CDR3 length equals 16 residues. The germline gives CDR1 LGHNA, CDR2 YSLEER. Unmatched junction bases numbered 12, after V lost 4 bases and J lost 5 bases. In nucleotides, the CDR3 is TGCGCCAGCAGCCTGCTACCGGGACAGGGCTTGAACGAGCAGTACTTC. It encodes CASSLLPGQGLNEQYF.

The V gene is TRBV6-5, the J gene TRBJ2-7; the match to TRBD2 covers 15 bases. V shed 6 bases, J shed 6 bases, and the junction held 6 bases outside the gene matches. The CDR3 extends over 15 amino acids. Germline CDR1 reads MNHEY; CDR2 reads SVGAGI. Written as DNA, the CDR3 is TGTGCCAGCAGCTGGGGGACTAGCGGGAGGTCCGAGCAGTACTTC. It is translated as CASSWGTSGRSEQYF.

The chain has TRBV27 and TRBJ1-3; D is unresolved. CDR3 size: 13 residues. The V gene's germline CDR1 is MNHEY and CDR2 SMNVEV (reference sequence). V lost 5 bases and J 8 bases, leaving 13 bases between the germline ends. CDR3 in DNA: TGTGCCAGCAGTGCCTACAGAGGAGACACCATATATTTT. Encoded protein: CASSAYRGDTIYF.

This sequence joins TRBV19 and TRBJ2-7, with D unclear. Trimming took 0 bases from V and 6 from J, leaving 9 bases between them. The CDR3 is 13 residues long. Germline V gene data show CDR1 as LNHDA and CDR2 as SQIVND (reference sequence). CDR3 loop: CASSIDQYLEQYF. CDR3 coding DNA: TGTGCCAGTAGTATAGATCAGTACCTCGAGCAGTACTTC.

The CDR3: CATSSARGGSFYEQYF. The CDR3 DNA follows: TGTGCCACCAGCAGTGCCAGGGGCGGGAGTTTTTACGAGCAGTACTTC. The rearrangement joins TRBV15 to TRBJ2-7; tentative D call: TRBD2 (7 bases). Trimming removed 3 bases from V and 4 bases from J, with 19 bases in between. The germline CDR1 and CDR2 sequences are LNHNV and YYDKDF (reference sequence). This CDR3 spans 16 amino acids.

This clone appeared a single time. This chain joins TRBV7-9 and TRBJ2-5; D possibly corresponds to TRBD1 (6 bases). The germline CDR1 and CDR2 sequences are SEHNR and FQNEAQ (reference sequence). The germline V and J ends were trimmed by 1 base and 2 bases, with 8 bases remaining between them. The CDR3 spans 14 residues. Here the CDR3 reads CASSLVQGQETQYF. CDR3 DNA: TGTGCCAGCAGCTTAGTTCAGGGGCAAGAGACCCAGTACTTC.

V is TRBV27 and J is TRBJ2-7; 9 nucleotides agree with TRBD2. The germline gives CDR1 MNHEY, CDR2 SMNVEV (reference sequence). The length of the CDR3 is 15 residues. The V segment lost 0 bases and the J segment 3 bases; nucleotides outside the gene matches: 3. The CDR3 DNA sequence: TGTGCCAGCAGTTTATCTATAGCGGGGGACTACGAGCAGTACTTC. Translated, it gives CASSLSIAGDYEQYF.

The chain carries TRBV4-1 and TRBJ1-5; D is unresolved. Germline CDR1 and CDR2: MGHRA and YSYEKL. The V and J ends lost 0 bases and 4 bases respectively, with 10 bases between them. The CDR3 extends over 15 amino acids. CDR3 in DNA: TGCGCCAGCAGCCAAGAGGGGAGAGGAAATCAGCCCCAGCATTTT. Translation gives CASSQEGRGNQPQHF.

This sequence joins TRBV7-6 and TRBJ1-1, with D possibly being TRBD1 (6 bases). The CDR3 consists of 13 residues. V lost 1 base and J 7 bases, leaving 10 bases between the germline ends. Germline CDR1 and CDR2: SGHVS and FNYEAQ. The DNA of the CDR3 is TGTGCCAGCAGCTTAGAGGGGGGCCTTGAAGCTTTCTTT. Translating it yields CASSLEGGLEAFF.

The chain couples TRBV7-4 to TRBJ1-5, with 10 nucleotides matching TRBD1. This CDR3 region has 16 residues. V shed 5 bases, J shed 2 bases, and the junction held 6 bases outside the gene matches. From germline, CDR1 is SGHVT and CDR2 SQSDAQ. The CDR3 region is CASSHRQGAGNQPQHF. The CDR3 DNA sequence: TGTGCCAGCAGCCACAGACAGGGGGCTGGCAATCAGCCCCAGCATTTT.

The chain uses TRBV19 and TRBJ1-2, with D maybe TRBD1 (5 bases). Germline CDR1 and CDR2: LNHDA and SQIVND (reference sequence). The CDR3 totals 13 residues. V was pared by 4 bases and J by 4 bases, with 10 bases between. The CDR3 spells CASSKTETYGYTF. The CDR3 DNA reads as TGTGCCAGTAGTAAGACAGAAACCTATGGCTACACCTTC.

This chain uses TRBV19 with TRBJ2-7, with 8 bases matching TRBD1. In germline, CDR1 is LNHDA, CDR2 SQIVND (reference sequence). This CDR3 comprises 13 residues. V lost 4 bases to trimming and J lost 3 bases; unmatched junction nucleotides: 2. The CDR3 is CASSTGQGYEQYF. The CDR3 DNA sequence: TGTGCCAGTAGTACCGGACAGGGCTACGAGCAGTACTTC.

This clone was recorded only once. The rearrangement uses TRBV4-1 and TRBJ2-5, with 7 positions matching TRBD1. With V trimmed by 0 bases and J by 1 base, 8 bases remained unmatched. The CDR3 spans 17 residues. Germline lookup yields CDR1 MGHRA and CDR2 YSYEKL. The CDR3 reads CASSQERGQDAQETQYF. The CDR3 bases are TGCGCCAGCAGCCAAGAACGAGGACAGGACGCCCAAGAGACCCAGTACTTC.

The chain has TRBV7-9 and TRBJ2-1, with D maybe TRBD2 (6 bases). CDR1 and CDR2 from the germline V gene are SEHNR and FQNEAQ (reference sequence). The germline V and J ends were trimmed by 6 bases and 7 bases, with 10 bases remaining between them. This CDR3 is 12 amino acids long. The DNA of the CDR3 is TGTGCCAGCAGTCCTAGCGCGAATGAGCAGTTCTTC. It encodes CASSPSANEQFF.

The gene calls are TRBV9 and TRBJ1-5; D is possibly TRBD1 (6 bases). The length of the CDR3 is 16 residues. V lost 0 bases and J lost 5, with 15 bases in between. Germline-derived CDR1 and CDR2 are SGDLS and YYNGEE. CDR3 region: CASSVEEGGTDQPQHF. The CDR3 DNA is TGTGCCAGCAGCGTAGAGGAGGGGGGCACCGATCAGCCCCAGCATTTT.

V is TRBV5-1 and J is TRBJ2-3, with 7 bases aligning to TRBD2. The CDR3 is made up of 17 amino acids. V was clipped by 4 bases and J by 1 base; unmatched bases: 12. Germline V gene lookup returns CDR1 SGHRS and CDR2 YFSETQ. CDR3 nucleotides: TGCGCCAGCAGCCCCCCGGAGGGACTAACGGGCACAGATACGCAGTATTTT. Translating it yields CASSPPEGLTGTDTQYF.

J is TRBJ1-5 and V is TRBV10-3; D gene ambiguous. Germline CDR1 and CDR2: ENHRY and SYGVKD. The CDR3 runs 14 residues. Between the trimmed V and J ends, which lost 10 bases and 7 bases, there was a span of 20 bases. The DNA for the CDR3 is TGTGCCACCCAGACCGACATCGGGGTCCAGCCCCAGCATTTT. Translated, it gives CATQTDIGVQPQHF.

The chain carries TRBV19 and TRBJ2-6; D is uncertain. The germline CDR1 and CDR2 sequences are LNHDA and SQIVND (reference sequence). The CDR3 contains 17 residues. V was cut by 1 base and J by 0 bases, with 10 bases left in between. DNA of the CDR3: TGTGCCAGTAGTATAGCCCAAGCTTTCTCTGGGGCCAACGTCCTGACTTTC. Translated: CASSIAQAFSGANVLTF. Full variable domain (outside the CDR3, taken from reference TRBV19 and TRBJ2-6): DGGITQSPKYLFRKEGQNVTLSCEQNLNHDAMYWYRQDPGQGLRLIYYSQIVNDFQKGDIAEGYSVSREKKESFPLTVTSAQKNPTAFYLCASSIAQAFSGANVLTFGAGSRLTVL.

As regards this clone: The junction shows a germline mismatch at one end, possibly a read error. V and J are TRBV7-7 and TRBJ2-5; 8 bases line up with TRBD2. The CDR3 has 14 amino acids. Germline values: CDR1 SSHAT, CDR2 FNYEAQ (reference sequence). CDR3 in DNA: TGTGCTAGCAGCCGTAGCGGGGTCGGAGAGACCCAGTACTTC. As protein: CASSRSGVGETQYF.

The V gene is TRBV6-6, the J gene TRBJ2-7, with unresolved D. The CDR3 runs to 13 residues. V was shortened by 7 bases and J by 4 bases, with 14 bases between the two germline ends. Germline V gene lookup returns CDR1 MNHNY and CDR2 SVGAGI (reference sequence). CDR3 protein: CASTYTDAYEQYF. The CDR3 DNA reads TGTGCCAGCACTTATACAGATGCTTACGAGCAGTACTTC.

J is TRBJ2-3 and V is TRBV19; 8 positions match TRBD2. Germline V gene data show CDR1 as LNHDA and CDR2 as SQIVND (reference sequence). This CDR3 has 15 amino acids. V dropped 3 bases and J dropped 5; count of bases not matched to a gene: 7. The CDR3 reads CASSIPREVEDTQYF. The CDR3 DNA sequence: TGTGCCAGTAGTATCCCGCGGGAGGTCGAAGATACGCAGTATTTT.

DNA of the CDR3: TGTGCCAGCAGCGTCGACGGCTCCACCTCTGAAGCTTTCTTT. This codes for CASSVDGSTSEAFF. V is TRBV9 and J is TRBJ1-1; D remains ambiguous. The germline V gene has CDR1 SGDLS and CDR2 YYNGEE. The CDR3 runs to 14 residues. V lost 2 bases and J 6 bases, leaving 14 bases between the germline ends.

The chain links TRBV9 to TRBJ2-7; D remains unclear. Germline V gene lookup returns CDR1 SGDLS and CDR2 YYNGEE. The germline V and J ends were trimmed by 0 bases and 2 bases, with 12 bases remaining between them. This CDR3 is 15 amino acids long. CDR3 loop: CASSVEAGPTYEQYF. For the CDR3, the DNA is TGTGCCAGCAGCGTAGAAGCAGGCCCAACCTACGAGCAGTACTTC.

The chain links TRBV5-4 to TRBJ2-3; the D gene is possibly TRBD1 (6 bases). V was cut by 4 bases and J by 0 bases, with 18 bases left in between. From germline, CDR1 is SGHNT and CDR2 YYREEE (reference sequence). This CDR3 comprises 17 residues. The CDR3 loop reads CASSPTPGTLSTDTQYF. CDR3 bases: TGTGCCAGCAGCCCAACCCCCGGGACACTTAGCACAGATACGCAGTATTTT.

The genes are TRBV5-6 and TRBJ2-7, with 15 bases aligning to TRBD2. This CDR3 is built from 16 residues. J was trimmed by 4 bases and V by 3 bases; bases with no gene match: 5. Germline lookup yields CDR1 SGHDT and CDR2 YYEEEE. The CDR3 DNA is TGTGCCAGCAGCTACGGGACTAGCGGGGGGAGATACGAGCAGTACTTC. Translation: CASSYGTSGGRYEQYF.

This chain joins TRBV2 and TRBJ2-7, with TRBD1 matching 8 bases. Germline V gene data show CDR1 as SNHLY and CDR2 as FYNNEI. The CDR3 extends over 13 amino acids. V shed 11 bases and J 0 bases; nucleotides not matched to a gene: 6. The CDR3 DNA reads TGTGCCGCCCGGACAGGGAGCTCCTACGAGCAGTACTTC. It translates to CAARTGSSYEQYF.

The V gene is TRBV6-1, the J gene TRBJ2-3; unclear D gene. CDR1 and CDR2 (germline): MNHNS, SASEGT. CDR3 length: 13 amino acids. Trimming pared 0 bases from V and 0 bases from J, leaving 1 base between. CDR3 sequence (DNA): TGTGCCAGCAGTGAAGCGAGCACAGATACGCAGTATTTT. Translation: CASSEASTDTQYF.

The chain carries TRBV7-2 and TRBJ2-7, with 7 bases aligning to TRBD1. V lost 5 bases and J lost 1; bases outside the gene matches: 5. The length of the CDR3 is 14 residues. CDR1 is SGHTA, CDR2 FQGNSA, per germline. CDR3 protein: CASSTVTGSYEQYF. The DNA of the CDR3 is TGTGCCAGCAGCACAGTGACAGGGTCCTACGAGCAGTACTTC.

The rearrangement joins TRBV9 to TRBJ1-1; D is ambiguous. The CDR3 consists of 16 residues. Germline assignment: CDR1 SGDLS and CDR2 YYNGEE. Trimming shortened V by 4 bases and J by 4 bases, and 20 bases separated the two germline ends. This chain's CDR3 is CASSPIGGSFGTEAFF. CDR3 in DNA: TGTGCCAGCAGCCCGATAGGAGGGTCCTTTGGCACTGAAGCTTTCTTT.